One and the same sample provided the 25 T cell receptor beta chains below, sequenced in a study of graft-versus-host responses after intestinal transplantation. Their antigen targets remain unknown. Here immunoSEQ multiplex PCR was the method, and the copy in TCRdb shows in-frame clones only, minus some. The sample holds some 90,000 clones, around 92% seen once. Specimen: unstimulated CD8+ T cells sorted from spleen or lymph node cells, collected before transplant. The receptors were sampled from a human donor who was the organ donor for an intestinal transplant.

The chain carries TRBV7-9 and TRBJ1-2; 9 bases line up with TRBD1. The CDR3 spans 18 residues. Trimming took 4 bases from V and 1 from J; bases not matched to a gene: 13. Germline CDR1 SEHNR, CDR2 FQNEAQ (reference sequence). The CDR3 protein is CASSSYGQGRGVNYGYTF. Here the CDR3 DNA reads TGTGCCAGCAGCTCGTACGGACAGGGGAGGGGAGTTAACTATGGCTACACCTTC.

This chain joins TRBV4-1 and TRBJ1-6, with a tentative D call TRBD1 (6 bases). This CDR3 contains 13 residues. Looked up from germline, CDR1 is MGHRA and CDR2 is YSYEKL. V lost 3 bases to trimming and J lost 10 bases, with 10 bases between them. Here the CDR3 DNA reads TGCGCCAGCAGCCAGTACAGGGAATCACCCCTCCACTTT. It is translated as CASSQYRESPLHF.

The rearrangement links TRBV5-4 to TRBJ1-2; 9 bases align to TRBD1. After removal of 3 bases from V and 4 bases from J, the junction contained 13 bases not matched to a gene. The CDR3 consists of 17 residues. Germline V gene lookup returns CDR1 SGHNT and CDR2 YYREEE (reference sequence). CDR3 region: CASSSDRDRDRGYGYTF. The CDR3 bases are TGTGCCAGCAGCTCCGACCGGGACAGGGACCGGGGCTATGGCTACACCTTC.

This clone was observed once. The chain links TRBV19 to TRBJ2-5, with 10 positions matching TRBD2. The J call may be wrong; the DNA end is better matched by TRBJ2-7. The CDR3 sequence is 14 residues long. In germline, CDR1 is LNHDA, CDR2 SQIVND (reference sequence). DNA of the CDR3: TGTGCCAGTAGCATGACTAGCGGGCCCTACGAGCAGTACTTC. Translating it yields CASSMTSGPYEQYF.

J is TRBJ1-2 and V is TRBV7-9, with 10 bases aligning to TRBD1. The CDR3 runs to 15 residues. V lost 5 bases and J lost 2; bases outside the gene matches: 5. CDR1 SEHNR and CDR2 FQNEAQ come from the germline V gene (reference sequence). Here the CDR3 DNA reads TGTGCCAGCAGCCCGGGACAGGGGAGAAACTATGGCTACACCTTC. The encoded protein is CASSPGQGRNYGYTF.

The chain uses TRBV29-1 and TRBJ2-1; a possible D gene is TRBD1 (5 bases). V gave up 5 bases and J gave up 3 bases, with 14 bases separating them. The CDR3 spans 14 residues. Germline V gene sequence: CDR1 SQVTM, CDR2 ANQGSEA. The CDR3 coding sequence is TGCAGCGTTTTCTACAGGAACTTCTACAATGAGCAGTTCTTC. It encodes CSVFYRNFYNEQFF.

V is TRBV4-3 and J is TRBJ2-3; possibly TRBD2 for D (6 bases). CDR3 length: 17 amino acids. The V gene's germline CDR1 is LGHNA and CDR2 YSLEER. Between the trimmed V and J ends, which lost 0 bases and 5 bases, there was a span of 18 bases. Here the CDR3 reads CASSQEVRGGYGDTQYF. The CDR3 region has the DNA TGCGCCAGCAGCCAAGAGGTCCGAGGAGGGTATGGAGATACGCAGTATTTT.

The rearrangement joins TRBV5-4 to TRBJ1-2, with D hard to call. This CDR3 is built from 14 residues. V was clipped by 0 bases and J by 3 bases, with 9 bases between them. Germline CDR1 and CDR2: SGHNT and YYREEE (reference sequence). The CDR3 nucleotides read TGTGCCAGCAGCTTGGCTGTGGCGGACTATGGCTACACCTTC. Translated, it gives CASSLAVADYGYTF.

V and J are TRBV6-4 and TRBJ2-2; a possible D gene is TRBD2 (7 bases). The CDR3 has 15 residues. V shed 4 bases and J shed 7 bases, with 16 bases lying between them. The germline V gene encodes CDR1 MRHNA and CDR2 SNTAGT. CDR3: CASSVAGGADGELFF. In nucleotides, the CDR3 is TGTGCCAGCAGTGTTGCTGGGGGGGCTGACGGGGAGCTGTTTTTT.

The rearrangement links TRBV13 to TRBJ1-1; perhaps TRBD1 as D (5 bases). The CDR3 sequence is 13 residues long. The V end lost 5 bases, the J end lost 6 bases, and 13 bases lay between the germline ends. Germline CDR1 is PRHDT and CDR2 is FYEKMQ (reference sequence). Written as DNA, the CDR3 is TGTGCCAGCAGCCTAGCAGGGTACGCTGAAGCTTTCTTT. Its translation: CASSLAGYAEAFF.

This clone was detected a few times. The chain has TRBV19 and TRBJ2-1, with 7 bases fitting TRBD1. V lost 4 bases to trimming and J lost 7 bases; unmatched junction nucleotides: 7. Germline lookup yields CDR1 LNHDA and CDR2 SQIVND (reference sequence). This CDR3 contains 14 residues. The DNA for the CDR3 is TGTGCCAGTAGTACTCAACAGGGGATGAATGAGCAGTTCTTC. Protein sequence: CASSTQQGMNEQFF.

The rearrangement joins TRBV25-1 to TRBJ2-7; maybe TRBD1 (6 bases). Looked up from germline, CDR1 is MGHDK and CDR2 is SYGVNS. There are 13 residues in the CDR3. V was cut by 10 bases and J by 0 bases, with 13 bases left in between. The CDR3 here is CATLDSYSYEQYF. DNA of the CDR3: TGTGCCACCCTGGACAGCTACTCCTACGAGCAGTACTTC.

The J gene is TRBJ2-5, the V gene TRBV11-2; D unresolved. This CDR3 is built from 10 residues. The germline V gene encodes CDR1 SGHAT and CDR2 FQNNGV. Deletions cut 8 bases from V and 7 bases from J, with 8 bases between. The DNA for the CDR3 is TGTGCCAGCCCCCACGGGACCCAGTACTTC. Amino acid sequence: CASPHGTQYF.

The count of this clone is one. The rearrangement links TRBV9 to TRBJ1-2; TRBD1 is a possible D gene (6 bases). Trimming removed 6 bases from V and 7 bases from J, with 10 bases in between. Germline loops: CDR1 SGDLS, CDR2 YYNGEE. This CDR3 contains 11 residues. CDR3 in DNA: TGTGCCAGCACAGGGGCATTTGGCTACACCTTC. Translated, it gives CASTGAFGYTF.

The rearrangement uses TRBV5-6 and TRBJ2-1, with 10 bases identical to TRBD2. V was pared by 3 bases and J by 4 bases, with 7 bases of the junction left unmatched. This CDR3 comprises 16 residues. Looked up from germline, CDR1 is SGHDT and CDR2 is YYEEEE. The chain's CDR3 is CASSSPWTSGYNEQFF. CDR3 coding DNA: TGTGCCAGCAGCTCACCTTGGACTAGCGGTTACAATGAGCAGTTCTTC.

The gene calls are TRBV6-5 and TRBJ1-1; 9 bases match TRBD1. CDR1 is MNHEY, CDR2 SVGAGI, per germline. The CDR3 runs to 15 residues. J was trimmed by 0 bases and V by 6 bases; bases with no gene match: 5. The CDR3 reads CASRPRQGVNTEAFF. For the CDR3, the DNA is TGTGCCAGCAGGCCTCGACAGGGGGTGAACACTGAAGCTTTCTTT.

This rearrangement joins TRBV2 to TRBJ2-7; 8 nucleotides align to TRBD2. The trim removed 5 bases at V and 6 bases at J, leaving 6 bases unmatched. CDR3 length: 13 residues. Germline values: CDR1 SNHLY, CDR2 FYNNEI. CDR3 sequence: CASSPRAGGEQYF. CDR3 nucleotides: TGTGCCAGCAGTCCAAGGGCGGGGGGCGAGCAGTACTTC.

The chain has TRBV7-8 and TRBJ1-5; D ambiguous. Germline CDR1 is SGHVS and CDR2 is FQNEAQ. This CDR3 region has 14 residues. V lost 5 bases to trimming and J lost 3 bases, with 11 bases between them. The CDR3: CASSQSLDNQPQHF. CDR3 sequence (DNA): TGTGCCAGCAGCCAAAGCCTAGACAATCAGCCCCAGCATTTT.

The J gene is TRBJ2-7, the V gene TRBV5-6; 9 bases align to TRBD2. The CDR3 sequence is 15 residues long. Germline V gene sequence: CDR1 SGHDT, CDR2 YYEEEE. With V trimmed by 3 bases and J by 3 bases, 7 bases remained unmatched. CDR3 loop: CASSSGIAGDYEQYF. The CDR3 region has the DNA TGTGCCAGCAGCTCAGGAATAGCGGGGGACTACGAGCAGTACTTC.

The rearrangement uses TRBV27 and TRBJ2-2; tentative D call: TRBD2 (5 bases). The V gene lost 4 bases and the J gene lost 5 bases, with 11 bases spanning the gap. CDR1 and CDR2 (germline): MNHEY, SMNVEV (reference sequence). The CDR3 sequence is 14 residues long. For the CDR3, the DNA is TGTGCCAGCAGTTCCTTCGGGGAGACCGGGGAGCTGTTTTTT. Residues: CASSSFGETGELFF.

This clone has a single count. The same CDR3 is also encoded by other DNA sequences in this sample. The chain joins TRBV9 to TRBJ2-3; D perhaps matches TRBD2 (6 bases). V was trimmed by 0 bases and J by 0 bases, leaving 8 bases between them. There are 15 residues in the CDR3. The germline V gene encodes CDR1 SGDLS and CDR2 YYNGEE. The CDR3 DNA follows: TGTGCCAGCAGCGTAGGCGGGGCTAGCACAGATACGCAGTATTTT. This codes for CASSVGGASTDTQYF.

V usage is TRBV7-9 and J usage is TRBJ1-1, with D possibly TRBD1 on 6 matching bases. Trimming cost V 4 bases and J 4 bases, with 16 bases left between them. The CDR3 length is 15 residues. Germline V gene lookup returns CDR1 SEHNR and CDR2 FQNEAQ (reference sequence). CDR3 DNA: TGTGCCAGCAGCTCAAGGGGGGGAGCGGGCACTGAAGCTTTCTTT. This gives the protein CASSSRGGAGTEAFF.

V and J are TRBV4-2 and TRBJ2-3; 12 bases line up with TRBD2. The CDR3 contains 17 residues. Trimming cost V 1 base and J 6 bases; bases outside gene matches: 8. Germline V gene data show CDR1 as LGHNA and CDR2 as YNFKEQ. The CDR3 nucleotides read TGTGCCAGCAGCCAAGGTTCTAGCGGGGGGGCCAACGATACGCAGTATTTT. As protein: CASSQGSSGGANDTQYF.

Here the CDR3 DNA reads TGTGCCTGGAGCCTCATAGACTACGAGCAGTACTTC. Its translation: CAWSLIDYEQYF. V and J are TRBV30 and TRBJ2-7; D uncertain. The germline gives CDR1 GTSNPN, CDR2 SVGIG (reference sequence). V was pared by 3 bases and J by 3 bases, with 9 bases between. The CDR3 loop spans 12 amino acids.

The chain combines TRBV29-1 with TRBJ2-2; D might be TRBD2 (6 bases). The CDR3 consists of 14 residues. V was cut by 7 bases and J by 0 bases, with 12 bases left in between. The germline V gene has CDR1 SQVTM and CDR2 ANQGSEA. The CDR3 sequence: CSARRASNTGELFF. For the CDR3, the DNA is TGCAGCGCGAGGAGGGCCTCGAACACCGGGGAGCTGTTTTTT.